This TCR beta chain appears in the sequencing data of a study of radiotherapy plus CTLA-4 blockade in lung cancer. On the study more broadly: Disease control was present in 30% to 40% of patients, and objective responses in approximately 18%.

Clones were sequenced by immunoSEQ multiplex PCR, and TCRdb holds only the in-frame ones, with some missing. This repertoire shows around 45,000 clones, around nine tenths found once; its top ten account for 6.5% to 9%. The CDR3 loop spans 14 amino acids. Trimming shortened V by 4 bases and J by 4 bases, and 13 bases separated the two germline ends. The V gene's germline CDR1 is MNHEY and CDR2 SMNVEV (reference sequence). V and J are TRBV27 and TRBJ1-2; TRBD1 might be the D (5 bases). The TCR sequence derives from a human donor with non-small cell lung cancer whose response to radiotherapy plus ipilimumab could not be evaluated. The starting material was peripheral blood, obtained from a patient treated with radiotherapy plus ipilimumab. The DNA of the CDR3 is TGTGCCAGCAGTTCCGACAGTACCGGCTATGGCTACACCTTC. Its translation is CASSSDSTGYGYTF.